The sequence of this T cell receptor (beta chain) was determined in a study of human T cells and chemical hapten exposure. Study as a whole: Patch tests containing 0.01% DPC, applied to the upper back, were read at 6 days. Women made up most patients, who had alopecia areata, totalis or universalis. General study points: The donors suffered from alopecia, so their immune response may not match that of healthy people.

Described time point: patch test 1, 2 weeks after DPC sensitization. Treatment specified: therapeutic diphenylcyclopropenone sensitization with weekly scalp DPC. Total RNA came from unfractionated whole blood. The donor pool consisted of alopecia patients aged 18 to 70 years, considered suitable for DPC. This clonotype was observed at least ten times. No antigen is known for it. Deletions cut 7 bases from V and 1 base from J, with 11 bases between. The CDR3 runs to 14 residues. TCRdb called the RACE reads again in MiXCR, with one record for every CDR3 protein. The table shows fewer than 45,000 distinct CDR3 sequences, with under 5% occurring only once.

The TCR originated in a man over 45 with alopecia areata. Some clones in this sample may be carry-over from other donors' samples. The rearrangement uses TRBV12-3 or TRBV12-4 and TRBJ1-5; weak D call: TRBD1 (5 bases). The sample in question was whole blood, obtained in connection with sensitization to the hapten diphenylcyclopropenone (DPC). The CDR3 region is CASTLGGSNQPQHF. CDR3 coding DNA: TGTGCCAGCACCTTGGGGGGGAGCAATCAGCCCCAGCATTTT.